These T cell receptor beta chains were read from a single sample in a study of beta chain features in type 1 diabetes. Produced via immunoSEQ multiplex PCR; TCRdb's table is partial and in-frame only. The sample has fewer than 550,000 clones; about an eighth are singletons. Sequences were obtained from naive CD4+ T cells from blood. Receptors were obtained from a woman aged 18-29 years in good health. Each CDR3 is given with its conserved first and last residue. D genes are given only for firm matches. Rows give clone size only sometimes, using once, few, many, or a class for an expanded clone.

V	size	length	D	J	DNA	CDR3
TRBV4-3	few	16	TRBD2	TRBJ2-2	TGCGCCAGCAGCCAAGAGGCGGGAGCGGACACCGGGGAGCTGTTTTTT	CASSQEAGADTGELFF
TRBV5-1	NA	15	TRBD2	TRBJ2-1	TGCGCCAGCAGCTTGACTAGCGGGAGCTTCAATGAGCAGTTCTTC	CASSLTSGSFNEQFF
TRBV19	few	12	NA	TRBJ2-1	TGTGCCAGTAGTCTTGGGGGATATGAGCAGTTCTTC	CASSLGGYEQFF
TRBV4-2	few	16	TRBD2	TRBJ2-7	TGTGCCAGCAGCCAAGTGGGGACTAGCGGTTCCTACGAGCAGTACTTC	CASSQVGTSGSYEQYF
TRBV2	NA	18	TRBD1	TRBJ2-1	TGTGCCAGCAGCCGAACAGGGGCGATTCAAAGCTCCTACAATGAGCAGTTCTTC	CASSRTGAIQSSYNEQFF
TRBV20-1	few	11	NA	TRBJ2-3	TGCAGTGCTTCCTACGGGATAGCGCAGTATTTT	CSASYGIAQYF
TRBV4-3	few	14	NA	TRBJ1-6	TGCGCCAGCAGCCAGGAAGAGGGGGTAACCCCCCTCCACTTT	CASSQEEGVTPLHF
TRBV7-9	NA	14	TRBD1	TRBJ1-1	TGTGCCAGCAGCGTGGGACAGGGGGACACTGAAGCTTTCTTT	CASSVGQGDTEAFF
TRBV9	NA	16	TRBD2	TRBJ2-7	TGTGCCAGCAGCGCAGGGGGACTAGCGGGAGTAGACGAGCAGTACTTC	CASSAGGLAGVDEQYF
TRBV28	NA	13	NA	TRBJ2-5	TGTGCCAGCAGAGAGACCGTTCAAGAGACCCAGTACTTC	CASRETVQETQYF